These 29 T cell receptor beta chains were sequenced from one sample in a study of PD-1 blockade in classical Hodgkin lymphoma. Clones were read by immunoSEQ multiplex PCR, and TCRdb kept only the in-frame ones, dropping some. Here the sample spans some 70,000 clones, nearly 95% being singletons. This sample's time point: newly diagnosed, previously untreated cHL patient sample. The sample was peripheral blood mononuclear cells (PBMCs). The receptor set was obtained from a human donor with classical Hodgkin lymphoma.

The chain uses TRBV7-9 and TRBJ2-2, with TRBD1 as a possible D gene (6 bases). The CDR3 runs 17 residues. The V end was cut by 5 bases, the J end by 0 bases, with 16 bases between. Germline CDR1 reads SEHNR; CDR2 reads FQNEAQ (reference sequence). CDR3 loop: CASSRTGTQANTGELFF. DNA for the CDR3: TGTGCCAGCAGCCGAACCGGGACACAAGCGAACACCGGGGAGCTGTTTTTT.

The chain combines TRBV29-1 with TRBJ2-7, with 9 bases lining up with TRBD1. The CDR3 runs 12 residues. V gave up 7 bases and J gave up 1 base; unmatched junction bases: 2. In germline, CDR1 is SQVTM, CDR2 ANQGSEA. The CDR3 coding sequence is TGCAGCGCCGGGACAGGGTCCTACGAGCAGTACTTC. Amino acids: CSAGTGSYEQYF.

The chain uses TRBV7-2 and TRBJ1-2; D gene uncertain. The CDR3 length is 14 residues. Trimming removed 1 base at V and 5 bases at J, with 11 bases between. Germline-derived CDR1 and CDR2 are SGHTA and FQGNSA. CDR3 DNA sequence: TGTGCCAGCAGCTTAGGGGAAAGATCGTATGGCTACACCTTC. It is translated as CASSLGERSYGYTF.

The chain employs TRBV10-3 and TRBJ2-2; weak D call: TRBD2 (5 bases). Germline V gene sequence: CDR1 ENHRY, CDR2 SYGVKD. V lost 8 bases to trimming and J lost 4 bases, with 5 bases between them. The CDR3 runs 11 residues. This CDR3 reads CAIAGTGELFF. CDR3 in DNA: TGTGCCATCGCGGGCACCGGGGAGCTGTTTTTT.

V usage is TRBV19 and J usage is TRBJ1-4; TRBD1 agrees at 8 bases. The CDR3 is 15 amino acids. V trimming: 5 bases; J trimming: 8 bases; junction bases outside the gene matches: 10. Germline V gene lookup returns CDR1 LNHDA and CDR2 SQIVND (reference sequence). In nucleotides, the CDR3 is TGTGCCAGTAGTCGAGACAGGGGTGGTGCAGAAAAACTGTTTTTT. It yields the protein CASSRDRGGAEKLFF.

This chain joins TRBV29-1 and TRBJ1-4; perhaps TRBD1 as D (6 bases). The V and J ends lost 6 bases and 7 bases respectively, with 21 bases between them. This CDR3 is built from 15 residues. CDR1 is SQVTM, CDR2 ANQGSEA, per germline. CDR3: CSVNLLGGAGEKLFF. The CDR3 DNA sequence: TGCAGCGTCAACCTTTTGGGGGGCGCAGGTGAAAAACTGTTTTTT.

The chain employs TRBV6-4 and TRBJ2-1; D is possibly TRBD1 or TRBD2 (5 bases each). The V end was cut by 2 bases, the J end by 4 bases, with 12 bases between. Germline V gene lookup returns CDR1 MRHNA and CDR2 SNTAGT. The CDR3 extends over 15 amino acids. The CDR3 DNA sequence: TGTGCCAGCAGTGACGGGACGGGAACATACAATGAGCAGTTCTTC. Its protein product is CASSDGTGTYNEQFF.

CDR3 bases: TGTGCCAGCAGTGACCAAGCAACGAACACCGGGGAGCTGTTTTTT. Amino acids: CASSDQATNTGELFF. This chain links TRBV6-4 with TRBJ2-2; D is undetermined. The CDR3 extends over 15 amino acids. From germline, CDR1 is MRHNA and CDR2 SNTAGT. V was pared by 2 bases and J by 0 bases, with 7 bases between.

To note about this clone: Other DNA sequences of this sample code for an identical CDR3. The V gene is TRBV2, the J gene TRBJ1-1; 9 nucleotides align to TRBD1. The J segment lost 1 base and the V segment lost 8 bases, leaving 2 bases of the junction unmatched. Germline values: CDR1 SNHLY, CDR2 FYNNEI. The CDR3 loop spans 13 amino acids. CDR3 nucleotides: TGTGCCAGCTCGGGACAGGGGAACACTGAAGCTTTCTTT. Translation: CASSGQGNTEAFF.

The chain employs TRBV18 and TRBJ1-1, with D possibly being TRBD1 (5 bases). CDR3 size: 13 residues. V lost 6 bases, J lost 3 bases, and 11 bases lay in between. Germline lookup yields CDR1 KGHSH and CDR2 LQKENI. CDR3 protein: CASSPKQDTEAFF. The CDR3 DNA follows: TGTGCCAGCTCTCCAAAACAGGACACTGAAGCTTTCTTT.

Here the CDR3 reads CASSGSKFRDEQFF. The CDR3 DNA follows: TGCGCCAGCAGTGGGTCAAAGTTCAGGGATGAGCAGTTCTTC. The chain joins TRBV10-1 to TRBJ2-1, with D maybe TRBD1 (5 bases). V lost 4 bases and J lost 8, with 15 bases in between. Germline V lookup: CDR1 WNHNN, CDR2 SYGVQD (reference sequence). The CDR3 consists of 14 residues.

The rearrangement links TRBV7-3 to TRBJ1-1, with 9 bases that match TRBD1. The J segment lost 1 base and the V segment lost 3 bases, leaving 3 bases of the junction unmatched. CDR1 is SGHTA and CDR2 is FQGTGA in the germline V gene. This CDR3 has 15 residues. CDR3 loop: CASSLTGGKNTEAFF. CDR3 sequence (DNA): TGTGCCAGCAGCTTGACAGGGGGGAAGAACACTGAAGCTTTCTTT.

This clone was detected once. The chain uses TRBV7-2 and TRBJ1-1; 8 nucleotides line up with TRBD1. This CDR3 spans 14 amino acids. V trimming: 5 bases; J trimming: 6 bases; junction bases outside the gene matches: 8. Looked up from germline, CDR1 is SGHTA and CDR2 is FQGNSA. CDR3 residues: CASSARTGMPEAFF. The DNA for the CDR3 is TGTGCCAGCAGCGCCAGGACAGGGATGCCTGAAGCTTTCTTT.

The chain links TRBV7-2 to TRBJ1-1, with D unresolved. The V and J ends lost 0 bases and 0 bases respectively, with 5 bases between them. The CDR3 consists of 14 residues. Germline-derived CDR1 and CDR2 are SGHTA and FQGNSA. CDR3 in DNA: TGTGCCAGCAGCTTAGCGTCAATGAACACTGAAGCTTTCTTT. It translates to CASSLASMNTEAFF.

This clone was detected once. The gene calls are TRBV11-2 and TRBJ2-1, with D perhaps TRBD1 (6 bases). V lost 4 bases and J 4 bases, leaving 14 bases between the germline ends. Germline V gene sequence: CDR1 SGHAT, CDR2 FQNNGV. The CDR3 has 15 residues. CDR3 DNA: TGTGCCAGCAGCTGGGCGGCAGGGGTTTACAATGAGCAGTTCTTC. This encodes CASSWAAGVYNEQFF.

The chain links TRBV18 to TRBJ2-3; 14 bases map to TRBD2. This CDR3 is built from 17 residues. J was trimmed by 0 bases and V by 4 bases; bases with no gene match: 3. The germline CDR1 and CDR2 sequences are KGHSH and LQKENI. In DNA form, the CDR3 reads TGTGCCAGCTCACGGACTAGCGGGGGGACTAGCACAGATACGCAGTATTTT. Translated: CASSRTSGGTSTDTQYF.

The genes are TRBV11-2 and TRBJ2-3; 7 nucleotides line up with TRBD1. The germline CDR1 and CDR2 sequences are SGHAT and FQNNGV. CDR3 length equals 18 residues. V lost 1 base to trimming and J lost 4 bases; unmatched junction nucleotides: 14. The CDR3, as DNA: TGTGCCAGCAGCTTAGGAGGTCACAGGGGCCCAGGGGCAGATACGCAGTATTTT. Residues: CASSLGGHRGPGADTQYF. Full variable domain (missing parts from reference TRBV11-2 and TRBJ2-3): EAGVAQSPRYKIIEKRQSVAFWCNPISGHATLYWYQQILGQGPKLLIQFQNNGVVDDSQLPKDRFSAERLKGVDSTLKIQPAKLEDSAVYLCASSLGGHRGPGADTQYFGPGTRLTVL.

The J gene is TRBJ1-1, the V gene TRBV18; 9 bases are a match to TRBD1. The junction had 12 bases not matched to a gene; V was cut back by 3 bases and J by 1 base. Germline V gene data show CDR1 as KGHSH and CDR2 as LQKENI. The CDR3 has 18 residues. DNA of the CDR3: TGTGCCAGCTCACCGAGACTGGGGGACAGGGTTTCGAACACTGAAGCTTTCTTT. Protein sequence: CASSPRLGDRVSNTEAFF.

The rearrangement links TRBV7-2 to TRBJ1-2; D may be TRBD1 (6 bases). The CDR3 length is 15 residues. Germline values: CDR1 SGHTA, CDR2 FQGNSA. V lost 3 bases to trimming and J lost 7 bases, with 18 bases between them. In DNA form, the CDR3 reads TGTGCCAGCAGCTTCGGGGGCAGGGTCGGCTCTGGCTACACCTTC. This sequence encodes CASSFGGRVGSGYTF.

The V and J genes are TRBV7-9 and TRBJ2-1; a possible D gene is TRBD1 (6 bases). V lost 6 bases and J 8 bases, leaving 17 bases between the germline ends. The CDR3 loop spans 14 amino acids. The germline gives CDR1 SEHNR, CDR2 FQNEAQ (reference sequence). In DNA, the CDR3 is TGTGCCAGCAGGGGATTACAGGGAACGGATGAGCAGTTCTTC. Translation gives CASRGLQGTDEQFF.

The chain has TRBV11-2 and TRBJ1-4; D gene ambiguous. CDR1 SGHAT and CDR2 FQNNGV come from the germline V gene. V dropped 5 bases and J dropped 6 bases, with 16 bases sitting between them. The CDR3 has 15 amino acids. The CDR3 loop reads CASSARPGKDEKLFF. Written as DNA, the CDR3 is TGTGCCAGCAGCGCAAGACCGGGCAAGGATGAAAAACTGTTTTTT.

V and J are TRBV5-8 and TRBJ2-1; D could derive from TRBD1 or TRBD2 (5 bases each). From germline, CDR1 is SGHTS and CDR2 YDEGEE. Trimming cost V 2 bases and J 7 bases, with 22 bases left between them. CDR3 length equals 17 residues. CDR3 in DNA: TGTGCCAGCAGCTTTTACCTTTTCCGGGACGGCCAAAATGAGCAGTTCTTC. Translation gives CASSFYLFRDGQNEQFF.

This clone appeared a single time. The CDR3 coding sequence is TGTGCCAGCAGTCCCGGGGCCTACTATGGCTACACCTTC. Amino acids: CASSPGAYYGYTF. The rearrangement uses TRBV28 and TRBJ1-2; a possible D gene is TRBD1 (5 bases). Germline V CDR1 and CDR2: MDHEN, SYDVKM. The V and J ends lost 5 bases and 3 bases respectively, with 10 bases between them. The length of the CDR3 is 13 residues.

This rearrangement joins TRBV7-2 to TRBJ2-1, with TRBD2 identical over 7 bases. This CDR3 has 15 residues. After removal of 1 base from V and 4 bases from J, the junction contained 4 bases not matched to a gene. Germline CDR1 and CDR2: SGHTA and FQGNSA. CDR3 loop: CASSLGQRGYNEQFF. Written as DNA, the CDR3 is TGTGCCAGCAGCTTAGGCCAGCGGGGTTACAATGAGCAGTTCTTC.

The rearrangement uses TRBV4-2 and TRBJ1-1, with 7 positions matching TRBD1. After removal of 0 bases from V and 3 bases from J, the junction contained 7 bases not matched to a gene. Germline V CDR1 and CDR2: LGHNA, YNFKEQ. The CDR3 spans 16 residues. The CDR3 here is CASSQEGGAVDTEAFF. The CDR3 bases are TGTGCCAGCAGCCAAGAAGGGGGCGCGGTGGACACTGAAGCTTTCTTT.

This clone appeared once. The chain links TRBV10-3 to TRBJ2-7, with D perhaps TRBD1 or TRBD2 (5 bases each). Germline CDR1 is ENHRY and CDR2 is SYGVKD. Trimming left V 10 bases short and J 6 bases short, with 22 bases between. This CDR3 has 14 residues. The CDR3 sequence: CATLLEPGRGEQYF. The CDR3 bases are TGTGCCACTCTCCTAGAGCCAGGGAGAGGCGAGCAGTACTTC.

This clone was detected once. The J gene is TRBJ2-2, the V gene TRBV25-1; weak D call: TRBD2 (6 bases). V was pared by 5 bases and J by 5 bases, with 12 bases between. Germline-derived CDR1 and CDR2 are MGHDK and SYGVNS. The CDR3 is 14 amino acids. Here the CDR3 DNA reads TGTGCCAGCAGTCTCGGGAGAGGAACCGGGGAGCTGTTTTTT. This translates into CASSLGRGTGELFF. Looking up the rest from reference TRBV25-1 and TRBJ2-2 gives the full variable domain: EADIYQTPRYLVIGTGKKITLECSQTMGHDKMYWYQQDPGMELHLIHYSYGVNSTEKGDLSSESTVSRIRTEHFPLTLESARPSHTSQYLCASSLGRGTGELFFGEGSRLTVL.

The rearrangement joins TRBV19 to TRBJ1-5; TRBD1 matches at 8 bases. Germline V gives CDR1 LNHDA, CDR2 SQIVND (reference sequence). The V segment lost 7 bases and the J segment 8 bases; nucleotides outside the gene matches: 16. The CDR3 sequence is 16 residues long. This chain's CDR3 is CASIERIGQGLKPQHF. DNA of the CDR3: TGTGCCAGTATCGAGAGAATTGGACAGGGTCTAAAGCCCCAGCATTTT.

This sequence joins TRBV19 and TRBJ1-5; no definite D call. CDR3 length: 12 amino acids. V was trimmed by 6 bases and J by 5 bases, leaving 8 bases between them. Germline V gene lookup returns CDR1 LNHDA and CDR2 SQIVND (reference sequence). The CDR3 sequence: CASRVGDQPQHF. CDR3 in DNA: TGTGCCAGTAGGGTCGGGGATCAGCCCCAGCATTTT.